Presented here are 22 T cell receptor beta chains from one specimen sequenced in a study of T cell responses to AZD1222 COVID-19 vaccine. The table came from immunoSEQ multiplex PCR; TCRdb's copy has only in-frame clones and leaves some out. The sample contains more than 95,000 clones, approximately 86% of which appear only once. Sequencing used peripheral blood, obtained on day 0 of AZD1222 vaccination. The receptors originated from an adult in good health.

This clone was seen a few times. The V and J genes are TRBV9 and TRBJ1-3; D call uncertain. The CDR3 contains 15 residues. The V end lost 1 base, the J end lost 1 base, and 9 bases lay between the germline ends. Germline V CDR1 and CDR2: SGDLS, YYNGEE. The CDR3 is CASSVFGISGNTIYF. DNA of the CDR3: TGTGCCAGCAGCGTATTTGGTATTTCTGGAAACACCATATATTTT.

The chain employs TRBV6-2 or TRBV6-3 and TRBJ2-7, with D unclear. The CDR3 runs 13 residues. Per the germline V gene, CDR1 is MNHEY and CDR2 is SVGEGT. V gave up 2 bases and J gave up 3 bases, with 8 bases separating them. Written as DNA, the CDR3 is TGTGCCAGCAGTTACCTGGGGATCTACGAGCAGTACTTC. Encoded protein: CASSYLGIYEQYF.

CDR3 in amino acids: CASRVTSALYEQYF. The CDR3 DNA reads as TGTGCCAGCAGGGTCACTAGCGCACTTTACGAGCAGTACTTC. The chain couples TRBV2 to TRBJ2-7; TRBD2 aligns across 7 bases. In germline, CDR1 is SNHLY, CDR2 FYNNEI. The V and J ends lost 6 bases and 4 bases, in that order; junction bases with no gene match: 9. The length of the CDR3 is 14 residues.

The chain has TRBV18 and TRBJ2-4; D unresolved. Trimming removed 0 bases at V and 0 bases at J, with 6 bases between. The CDR3 is 15 amino acids. Germline V gene lookup returns CDR1 KGHSH and CDR2 LQKENI. Here the CDR3 reads CASSPPSLAKNIQYF. DNA for the CDR3: TGTGCCAGCTCACCACCGAGTTTAGCCAAAAACATTCAGTACTTC.

A single count supports this clone. The chain carries TRBV7-3 and TRBJ1-1; tentative D call: TRBD1 (6 bases). The CDR3 has 15 amino acids. The V end was cut by 1 base, the J end by 4 bases, with 13 bases between. Germline V gene data show CDR1 as SGHTA and CDR2 as FQGTGA. The CDR3 nucleotides are TGTGCCAGCAGCTTAATGGGGCAGGGGAGCACTGAAGCTTTCTTT. Protein product: CASSLMGQGSTEAFF.

DNA of the CDR3: TGTGCCAGCAGCTTAGCGGGCTCAGGGGGCTATGGCTACACCTTC. Protein: CASSLAGSGGYGYTF. The V gene is TRBV7-9, the J gene TRBJ1-2; 7 bases agree with TRBD1. Germline assignment: CDR1 SEHNR and CDR2 FQNEAQ (reference sequence). This CDR3 is 15 amino acids long. The V gene end was trimmed by 0 bases and the J gene end by 4 bases; junction bases not matched to a gene: 5.

V is TRBV5-5 and J is TRBJ1-1, with TRBD1 matching over 8 bases. J gave up 4 bases and V 4 bases, and 6 bases lay outside the gene matches. CDR3 length: 14 amino acids. CDR1 SGHKS and CDR2 YYEKEE come from the germline V gene (reference sequence). CDR3 residues: CASSNDRGGTEAFF. CDR3 DNA: TGTGCCAGCAGCAATGACAGGGGCGGCACTGAAGCTTTCTTT.

This chain links TRBV19 with TRBJ2-3; 11 bases are shared with TRBD2. The CDR3 has 15 residues. With V trimmed by 5 bases and J by 3 bases, 4 bases remained unmatched. Germline V CDR1 and CDR2: LNHDA, SQIVND (reference sequence). The CDR3 DNA sequence: TGTGCCAGTAGTGATACTAGCGGGAGTACAGATACGCAGTATTTT. Protein sequence: CASSDTSGSTDTQYF.

This clone was seen a few times. J is TRBJ2-1 and V is TRBV5-1, with TRBD2 matching over 14 bases. J gave up 4 bases and V 2 bases, and 5 bases lay outside the gene matches. In germline, CDR1 is SGHRS, CDR2 YFSETQ. CDR3 size: 17 residues. CDR3 DNA sequence: TGCGCCAGCAGCTTTATGGGACTAGCGGGAGTTTACAATGAGCAGTTCTTC. Translating gives CASSFMGLAGVYNEQFF. Filled out from reference TRBV5-1 and TRBJ2-1, the complete variable domain reads KAGVTQTPRYLIKTRGQQVTLSCSPISGHRSVSWYQQTPGQGLQFLFEYFSETQRNKGNFPGRFSGRQFSNSRSEMNVSTLELGDSALYLCASSFMGLAGVYNEQFFGPGTRLTVL.

V gene TRBV4-1 combines with J gene TRBJ2-5, with D uncertain. Germline CDR1 reads MGHRA; CDR2 reads YSYEKL. Trimming took 1 base from V and 5 from J, leaving 8 bases between them. This CDR3 comprises 13 residues. The CDR3 loop reads CASSQARPETQYF. The CDR3 coding sequence is TGCGCCAGCAGCCAAGCCCGGCCGGAGACCCAGTACTTC.

This clone was observed a single time. V usage is TRBV7-6 and J usage is TRBJ2-1; TRBD2 agrees at 9 bases. CDR1 is SGHVS and CDR2 is FNYEAQ in the germline V gene. There are 15 residues in the CDR3. After removal of 5 bases from V and 9 bases from J, the junction contained 11 bases not matched to a gene. CDR3 residues: CASSPTALAGTEQFF. The CDR3 DNA is TGTGCCAGCAGCCCCACGGCTCTAGCGGGGACTGAGCAGTTCTTC.

The CDR3 sequence is CASRTGSLSGANVLTF. The CDR3 coding sequence is TGTGCCAGCCGGACAGGGTCCCTCTCTGGGGCCAACGTCCTGACTTTC. The rearrangement joins TRBV28 to TRBJ2-6; the match to TRBD1 covers 8 bases. The ends lost 8 bases at V and 0 bases at J; junction bases unmatched: 6. Germline loops: CDR1 MDHEN, CDR2 SYDVKM. There are 16 residues in the CDR3.

The chain has TRBV2 and TRBJ1-4; possible D gene TRBD1, 5 bases. Germline loops: CDR1 SNHLY, CDR2 FYNNEI. This CDR3 has 12 amino acids. Trimming stripped 8 bases from V and 4 bases from J, with 8 bases between. Here the CDR3 reads CASGDGNEKLFF. DNA of the CDR3: TGTGCCAGCGGGGACGGTAATGAAAAACTGTTTTTT.

The chain recombines TRBV21-1 with TRBJ2-7; TRBD1 is taken as the D call from the table, unchecked against the DNA. TRBV21-1 is an annotated pseudogene. This CDR3 contains 15 residues. The CDR3 DNA follows: TGTGCCAGCAGTAATGATAGACAGGAAGCAAGGGAGCAGTACTTC. This translates into CASSNDRQEAREQYF.

This clone was observed once. The chain uses TRBV3-1 (or the pseudogene TRBV3-2) and TRBJ1-4; perhaps TRBD1 as D (5 bases). The germline V and J ends were trimmed by 6 bases and 8 bases, with 13 bases remaining between them. Germline CDR1 LGHDT, CDR2 YNNKEL (reference sequence). The CDR3 runs 13 residues. CDR3 in amino acids: CASRGRVVEKLFF. The CDR3 DNA reads as TGTGCCAGCAGGGGCAGGGTCGTGGAAAAACTGTTTTTT.

The CDR3 DNA sequence: TGTGCCAGCAGTCCAGGACAGTCTGGAAACACCATATATTTT. As protein: CASSPGQSGNTIYF. The rearrangement links TRBV5-6 to TRBJ1-3, with D maybe TRBD1 (6 bases). This CDR3 has 14 amino acids. Germline CDR1 is SGHDT and CDR2 is YYEEEE. Deletions cut 5 bases from V and 1 base from J, with 10 bases between.

The chain recombines TRBV7-3 with TRBJ2-7; D may be TRBD2 (6 bases). Germline V CDR1 and CDR2: SGHTA, FQGTGA. This CDR3 comprises 14 residues. V was trimmed by 5 bases and J by 5 bases, leaving 16 bases between them. CDR3 DNA sequence: TGTGCCAGCAGCCCTCGGACGGGAGCCCACGAGCAGTACTTC. Amino acids: CASSPRTGAHEQYF. Looking up the rest from reference TRBV7-3 and TRBJ2-7 gives the full variable domain: GAGVSQTPSNKVTEKGKYVELRCDPISGHTALYWYRQSLGQGPEFLIYFQGTGAADDSGLPNDRFFAVRPEGSVSTLKIQRTERGDSAVYLCASSPRTGAHEQYFGPGTRLTVT.

This CDR3 reads CASGLKGNTGELFF. The CDR3 nucleotides read TGTGCCAGCGGTCTCAAGGGGAACACCGGGGAGCTGTTTTTT. The V call is TRBV7-3, the J call TRBJ2-2; D call uncertain. CDR1 and CDR2 from the germline V gene are SGHTA and FQGTGA. Trimming stripped 8 bases from V and 1 base from J, with 11 bases between. This CDR3 has 14 amino acids.

The V gene is TRBV4-3, the J gene TRBJ2-1; 16 bases line up with TRBD2. Germline CDR1 LGHNA, CDR2 YSLEER. The CDR3 consists of 20 residues. The trim removed 3 bases at V and 0 bases at J, leaving 8 bases unmatched. Written as DNA, the CDR3 is TGCGCCAGCAGCCAGACGGGACTAGCGGGGGGGTGGAGCTCCTACAATGAGCAGTTCTTC. This translates into CASSQTGLAGGWSSYNEQFF.

The chain has TRBV5-4 and TRBJ2-1, with D tentatively TRBD2 (6 bases). V was trimmed by 2 bases and J by 4 bases, leaving 13 bases between them. Germline-derived CDR1 and CDR2 are SGHNT and YYREEE (reference sequence). This CDR3 is built from 15 residues. The DNA for the CDR3 is TGTGCCAGCAGCTTAACCCGGGAGCCTTACAATGAGCAGTTCTTC. This translates into CASSLTREPYNEQFF.

The chain couples TRBV6-5 to TRBJ2-7; D possibly uses TRBD1 or TRBD2 (5 bases each). Trimming left V 6 bases short and J 2 bases short, with 14 bases between. This CDR3 has 14 residues. The germline CDR1 and CDR2 sequences are MNHEY and SVGAGI. For the CDR3, the DNA is TGTGCCAGCAGCTCGGTGGGGGTGCCCTACGAGCAGTACTTC. This encodes CASSSVGVPYEQYF.

Concerning this clone: The same CDR3 arises from other DNA sequences in this sample as well. The V call is TRBV7-2, the J call TRBJ1-2; 7 bases line up with TRBD1. This CDR3 region has 14 residues. V gave up 4 bases and J gave up 6 bases; unmatched junction bases: 8. Looked up from germline, CDR1 is SGHTA and CDR2 is FQGNSA. The CDR3 DNA reads TGTGCCAGCAGCTCTCGACAGGGTCTGGATGGCTACACCTTC. It specifies CASSSRQGLDGYTF.